These 21 T cell receptor beta chains were sequenced from one sample in a study of human T cells and chemical hapten exposure. Time point of the sample: patch test 2, 6 weeks after DPC sensitization. Treatment: therapeutic diphenylcyclopropenone sensitization with weekly scalp DPC. TCRdb re-called the RACE reads with MiXCR, one entry per CDR3 protein. The sample lists about 94,000 distinct CDR3 sequences, 7.5% to 10% occurring once. The material was whole blood, obtained in connection with sensitization to the hapten diphenylcyclopropenone (DPC). The receptors were gathered from a woman aged 40 to 49 with alopecia areata. Some clones in this sample may be carry-over from other donors' samples.

This clonotype has just a few counts. The chain has TRBV29-1 and TRBJ2-5, with TRBD1 matching 7 bases. The CDR3 consists of 13 residues. V gave up 6 bases and J gave up 4 bases; unmatched junction bases: 8. The germline gives CDR1 SQVTM, CDR2 ANQGSEA. CDR3 amino acids: CSVRDSFGETQYF. The CDR3 DNA is TGCAGCGTCCGGGACAGCTTCGGAGAGACCCAGTACTTC.

This clonotype was observed at least ten times. Relative to the germline gene, one junction end is altered; a read error may explain this. The CDR3 sequence: CSTSDETQYF. CDR3 DNA sequence: TGCAGCACTAGCGACGAGACCCAGTACTTC. The rearrangement joins TRBV6-2 or TRBV6-3 to TRBJ2-5, with 7 positions matching TRBD2. The CDR3 extends over 10 amino acids. CDR1 is MNHEY, CDR2 SVGEGT, per germline.

The chain carries TRBV5-1 and TRBJ1-1; 10 bases agree with TRBD1. Per germline, CDR1 SGHRS and CDR2 YFSETQ. V shed 3 bases, J shed 4 bases, and the junction held 3 bases outside the gene matches. The length of the CDR3 is 14 residues. The CDR3 loop reads CASSWGQGPTEAFF. In DNA form, the CDR3 reads TGCGCCAGCAGCTGGGGACAGGGGCCCACTGAAGCTTTCTTT.

This clonotype came up a few times. J is TRBJ1-1 and V is TRBV28; D gene unclear. CDR1 and CDR2 from the germline V gene are MDHEN and SYDVKM. CDR3 length: 11 residues. Between the trimmed V and J ends, which lost 8 bases and 6 bases, there was a span of 10 bases. CDR3 coding DNA: TGTGCCAGCTGGGGAGGGTCTGAAGCTTTCTTT. Translated, it gives CASWGGSEAFF.

This clonotype was counted many times. The chain is built from TRBV12-3 or TRBV12-4 and TRBJ2-7; 7 bases align to TRBD2. J gave up 4 bases and V 1 base, and 1 base lay outside the gene matches. The CDR3 has 13 amino acids. CDR3 sequence reads: CASSLGEGYEQYF. The CDR3, as DNA: TGTGCCAGCAGTTTAGGGGAGGGTTACGAGCAGTACTTC.

The chain couples TRBV2 to TRBJ1-2; D perhaps matches TRBD1 (5 bases). The CDR3 covers 13 residues. Deletions cut 1 base from V and 6 bases from J, with 9 bases between. Germline CDR1 reads SNHLY; CDR2 reads FYNNEI. Here the CDR3 DNA reads TGTGCCAGCAGTGAAGAACCAGGGAATGGCTACACCTTC. It yields the protein CASSEEPGNGYTF. Variable domain in full (rest from reference TRBV2 and TRBJ1-2): EPEVTQTPSHQVTQMGQEVILRCVPISNHLYFYWYRQILGQKVEFLVSFYNNEISEKSEIFDDQFSVERPDGSNFTLKIRSTKLEDSAMYFCASSEEPGNGYTFGSGTRLTVV.

This clonotype has only a few counts. The chain carries TRBV9 and TRBJ2-1, with no clear D. This CDR3 comprises 11 residues. The V gene's germline CDR1 is SGDLS and CDR2 YYNGEE. V shed 4 bases and J shed 5 bases, with 4 bases lying between them. The CDR3 is CASSFDNEQFF. The CDR3 nucleotides read TGTGCCAGCAGCTTTGACAATGAGCAGTTCTTC. The complete variable domain, with remaining parts taken from reference TRBV9 and TRBJ2-1, reads DSGVTQTPKHLITATGQRVTLRCSPRSGDLSVYWYQQSLDQGLQFLIQYYNGEERAKGNILERFSAQQFPDLHSELNLSSLELGDSALYFCASSFDNEQFFGPGTRLTVL.

The chain couples TRBV7-2 to TRBJ2-1; D is possibly TRBD1 (5 bases). Germline V CDR1 and CDR2: SGHTA, FQGNSA. The CDR3 has 13 residues. V was shortened by 5 bases and J by 13 bases, with 18 bases between the two germline ends. The CDR3 DNA sequence: TGTGCCAGCAGCCCCACCCCTGGGGCTCTTCAGTTCTTC. Translated, it gives CASSPTPGALQFF.

The J gene is TRBJ2-3, the V gene TRBV7-9; D gene uncertain. The V and J ends lost 5 bases and 3 bases respectively, with 12 bases between them. The CDR3 consists of 14 residues. Germline V gives CDR1 SEHNR, CDR2 FQNEAQ (reference sequence). The CDR3 reads CASSPAPATDTQYF. The CDR3 nucleotides are TGTGCCAGCAGCCCCGCTCCCGCGACAGATACGCAGTATTTT.

The table lists this clonotype with many counts. V is TRBV5-4 and J is TRBJ2-5; D is possibly TRBD1 or TRBD2 (6 bases each). V was pared by 0 bases and J by 3 bases, with 18 bases between. Germline CDR1 reads SGHNT; CDR2 reads YYREEE (reference sequence). The CDR3 has 17 residues. The CDR3 sequence is CASSLEGGRASKETQYF. For the CDR3, the DNA is TGTGCCAGCAGCTTGGAGGGGGGCAGGGCGAGTAAAGAGACCCAGTACTTC.

This clonotype has only a few counts. The CDR3 loop is CASSLRTSSGEQFF. DNA of the CDR3: TGTGCCAGCAGCCTCAGGACTAGCTCCGGTGAGCAGTTCTTC. The rearrangement uses TRBV5-6 and TRBJ2-1; 8 bases match TRBD2. J was trimmed by 9 bases and V by 4 bases; bases with no gene match: 9. The CDR3 sequence is 14 residues long. Germline V gives CDR1 SGHDT, CDR2 YYEEEE.

This clonotype appeared a few times. The gene calls are TRBV4-3 and TRBJ1-1, with a tentative D call TRBD1 (5 bases). V dropped 4 bases and J dropped 0 bases, with 9 bases sitting between them. The CDR3 runs 14 residues. Looked up from germline, CDR1 is LGHNA and CDR2 is YSLEER. In DNA, the CDR3 is TGCGCCAGCAGCCCAGCAGGGATGAACACTGAAGCTTTCTTT. This gives the protein CASSPAGMNTEAFF.

This clonotype appeared many times. The rearrangement uses TRBV9 and TRBJ1-6, with D uncertain. Germline loops: CDR1 SGDLS, CDR2 YYNGEE. Trimming pared 2 bases from V and 7 bases from J, leaving 4 bases between. CDR3 length equals 12 residues. The CDR3 here is CASSVQNSPLHF. Here the CDR3 DNA reads TGTGCCAGCAGCGTTCAAAATTCACCCCTCCACTTT. Using reference TRBV9 and TRBJ1-6 for the parts outside the CDR3, the full variable domain is DSGVTQTPKHLITATGQRVTLRCSPRSGDLSVYWYQQSLDQGLQFLIQYYNGEERAKGNILERFSAQQFPDLHSELNLSSLELGDSALYFCASSVQNSPLHFGNGTRLTVT.

V gene TRBV6-5 combines with J gene TRBJ1-1; 8 positions agree with TRBD1. Germline-derived CDR1 and CDR2 are MNHEY and SVGAGI. This CDR3 is 19 amino acids long. V lost 2 bases and J lost 1; bases outside the gene matches: 15. The CDR3 loop is CASSYTPGGRGRGNTEAFF. The CDR3 DNA follows: TGTGCCAGCAGTTACACCCCTGGGGGCAGGGGGCGTGGGAACACTGAAGCTTTCTTT.

This clonotype has a handful of counts. V and J are TRBV4-2 and TRBJ2-1; perhaps TRBD2 as D (6 bases). This CDR3 has 14 amino acids. Trimming removed 5 bases from V and 7 bases from J, with 15 bases in between. Germline V gene data show CDR1 as LGHNA and CDR2 as YNFKEQ. DNA of the CDR3: TGTGCCAGCAGCTTACAAACTAGCATAAATGAGCAGTTCTTC. Its protein product is CASSLQTSINEQFF.

This clonotype appeared many times. CDR3 amino acids: CASGLVPRVFGEKLFF. The CDR3 nucleotides read TGTGCTAGTGGTTTGGTACCTCGGGTCTTCGGGGAAAAACTGTTTTTT. The gene calls are TRBV12-5 and TRBJ1-4; D remains ambiguous. Trimming cost V 0 bases and J 8 bases, with 16 bases left between them. The CDR3 is made up of 16 amino acids. Looked up from germline, CDR1 is LGHNT and CDR2 is FRNRAP.

The V and J genes are TRBV7-2 and TRBJ2-1; D perhaps matches TRBD1 (6 bases). V shed 5 bases and J shed 6 bases, with 17 bases lying between them. Per germline, CDR1 SGHTA and CDR2 FQGNSA. This CDR3 is 15 amino acids long. The CDR3 reads CASSPIQGVGNEQFF. The CDR3 DNA reads TGTGCCAGCAGCCCGATACAGGGAGTTGGCAATGAGCAGTTCTTC.

This clonotype has a count of ten or more. The chain carries TRBV20-1 and TRBJ2-7; 7 positions agree with TRBD2. The V gene's germline CDR1 is DFQATT and CDR2 SNEGSKA (reference sequence). The CDR3 is 16 amino acids. Losses at the gene ends were 0 bases for V and 3 bases for J; bases not matched to a gene: 11. This CDR3 is CSARDPASGLFYEQYF. CDR3 DNA: TGCAGTGCTAGAGATCCCGCTAGCGGCCTTTTCTACGAGCAGTACTTC.

This chain links TRBV2 with TRBJ2-2, with D tentatively TRBD1 (5 bases). The length of the CDR3 is 13 residues. Trimming stripped 7 bases from V and 6 bases from J, with 12 bases between. Germline lookup yields CDR1 SNHLY and CDR2 FYNNEI. The CDR3, as DNA: TGTGCCAGCAAGTTGCAGGGTCCCGGGGAGCTGTTTTTT. Its protein is CASKLQGPGELFF.

This chain joins TRBV28 and TRBJ2-2, with D unclear. Trimming took off 3 bases at V and 4 bases at J, with 9 bases between the two ends. The CDR3 is made up of 14 amino acids. CDR1 and CDR2 from the germline V gene are MDHEN and SYDVKM. In DNA form, the CDR3 reads TGTGCCAGCAGTTTTTACCGGATCACCGGGGAGCTGTTTTTT. This codes for CASSFYRITGELFF.

Points on this clonotype: Germline is not matched at one junction end, which may reflect a read error. The chain joins TRBV4-1 to TRBJ2-5, with a weak D call TRBD1 (5 bases). This CDR3 has 16 amino acids. The V gene's germline CDR1 is MGHRA and CDR2 YSYEKL. This chain's CDR3 is CASSQDPQGVQGTQYF. CDR3 bases: TGCGCCAGCAGCCAAGATCCGCAGGGTGTTCAAGGGACCCAGTACTTC.